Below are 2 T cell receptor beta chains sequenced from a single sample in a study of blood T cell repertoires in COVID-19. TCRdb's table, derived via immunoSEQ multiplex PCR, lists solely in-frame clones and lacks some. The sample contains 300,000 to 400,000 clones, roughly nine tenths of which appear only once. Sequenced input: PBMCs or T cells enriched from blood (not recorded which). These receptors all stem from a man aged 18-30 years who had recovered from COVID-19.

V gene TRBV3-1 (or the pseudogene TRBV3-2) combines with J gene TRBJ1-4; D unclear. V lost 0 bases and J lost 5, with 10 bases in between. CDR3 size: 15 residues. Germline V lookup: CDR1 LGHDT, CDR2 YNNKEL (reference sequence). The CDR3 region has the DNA TGTGCCAGCAGCCAAGAAGGGAGGAGAAATGAAAAACTGTTTTTT. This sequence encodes CASSQEGRRNEKLFF.

CDR3 residues: CASSDPFRLAKNIQYF. The CDR3 DNA is TGTGCCAGCAGTGACCCCTTTCGACTAGCCAAAAACATTCAGTACTTC. The V gene is TRBV6-4, the J gene TRBJ2-4, with D hard to call. The V and J ends lost 2 bases and 0 bases respectively, with 11 bases between them. The CDR3 has 16 amino acids. CDR1 MRHNA and CDR2 SNTAGT come from the germline V gene.